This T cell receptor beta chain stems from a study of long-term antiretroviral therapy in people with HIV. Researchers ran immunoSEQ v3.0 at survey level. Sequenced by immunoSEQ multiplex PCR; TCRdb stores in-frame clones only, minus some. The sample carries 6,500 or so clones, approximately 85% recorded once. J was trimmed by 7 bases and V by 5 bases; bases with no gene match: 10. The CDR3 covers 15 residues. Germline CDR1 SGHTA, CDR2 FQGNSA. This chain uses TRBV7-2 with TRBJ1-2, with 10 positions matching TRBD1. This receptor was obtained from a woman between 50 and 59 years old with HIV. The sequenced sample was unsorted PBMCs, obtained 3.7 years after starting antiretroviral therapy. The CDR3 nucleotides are TGTGCCAGCAGCACCCGACAGGGGGCTTTGTTTGGCTACACCTTC. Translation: CASSTRQGALFGYTF.